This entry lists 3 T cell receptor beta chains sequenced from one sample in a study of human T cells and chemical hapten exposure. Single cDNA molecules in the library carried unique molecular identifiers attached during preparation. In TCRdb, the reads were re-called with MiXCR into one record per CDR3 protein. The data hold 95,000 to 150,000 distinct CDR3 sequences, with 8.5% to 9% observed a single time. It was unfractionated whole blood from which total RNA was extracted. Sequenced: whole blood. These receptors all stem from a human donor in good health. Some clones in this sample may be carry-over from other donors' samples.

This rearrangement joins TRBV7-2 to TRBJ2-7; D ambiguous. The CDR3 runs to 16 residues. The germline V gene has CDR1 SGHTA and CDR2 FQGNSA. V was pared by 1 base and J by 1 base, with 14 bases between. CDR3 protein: CASSLVPALVSYEQYF. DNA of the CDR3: TGTGCCAGCAGCTTAGTTCCGGCGTTAGTTTCCTACGAGCAGTACTTC.

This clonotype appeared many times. CDR3 loop: CASSFHEYQETQYF. The CDR3 DNA reads TGTGCCAGCAGCTTTCACGAGTACCAAGAGACCCAGTACTTC. The genes are TRBV7-9 and TRBJ2-5; unclear D gene. Trimming removed 3 bases at V and 0 bases at J, with 8 bases between. The CDR3 runs to 14 residues. Per the germline V gene, CDR1 is SEHNR and CDR2 is FQNEAQ (reference sequence).

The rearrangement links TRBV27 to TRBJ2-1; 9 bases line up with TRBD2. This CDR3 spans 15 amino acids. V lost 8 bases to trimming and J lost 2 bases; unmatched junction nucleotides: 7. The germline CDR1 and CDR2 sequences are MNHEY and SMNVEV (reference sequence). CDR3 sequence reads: CASQGREGPYNEQFF. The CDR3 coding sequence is TGTGCCAGCCAAGGGCGGGAGGGCCCCTACAATGAGCAGTTCTTC.